This passage covers 27 T cell receptor beta chains from one sample sequenced in a study of sequential checkpoint blockade in melanoma. The table came from immunoSEQ multiplex PCR; TCRdb's copy has only in-frame clones and leaves some out. The sample has about 37,000 clones, approximately 30% seen once; the top ten hold 1.6%. Treatment described: randomized to nivolumab then ipilimumab (arm A) or the reverse (arm B). The sample consisted of tumor tissue (inferred from file names), taken from a patient given nivolumab and ipilimumab in sequence. These receptors were obtained from a human donor with melanoma.

The rearrangement links TRBV19 to TRBJ1-1; 10 bases line up with TRBD1. Trimming removed 7 bases from V and 5 bases from J; junction bases left unmatched: 13. Germline V lookup: CDR1 LNHDA, CDR2 SQIVND (reference sequence). CDR3 length equals 16 residues. The CDR3 nucleotides are TGTGCCAGTAAGGATTCGGGACAGGGGATGGGTACTGAAGCTTTCTTT. Translation gives CASKDSGQGMGTEAFF. The variable domain in full, completed from reference TRBV19 and TRBJ1-1, reads DGGITQSPKYLFRKEGQNVTLSCEQNLNHDAMYWYRQDPGQGLRLIYYSQIVNDFQKGDIAEGYSVSREKKESFPLTVTSAQKNPTAFYLCASKDSGQGMGTEAFFGQGTRLTVV.

V and J are TRBV19 and TRBJ2-2; the D gene could be TRBD1 or TRBD2 (5 bases each). Germline CDR1 LNHDA, CDR2 SQIVND (reference sequence). This CDR3 spans 15 amino acids. Trimming shortened V by 7 bases and J by 3 bases, and 15 bases separated the two germline ends. The CDR3 protein is CASNPWGGYTGELFF. Written as DNA, the CDR3 is TGTGCCAGTAACCCCTGGGGCGGGTACACCGGGGAGCTGTTTTTT.

This clone showed up just a few times. The chain uses TRBV9 and TRBJ2-2; D is possibly TRBD2 (5 bases). Trimming removed 2 bases from V and 7 bases from J, with 15 bases in between. Germline V gene data show CDR1 as SGDLS and CDR2 as YYNGEE. This CDR3 has 15 residues. In DNA, the CDR3 is TGTGCCAGCAGCGTTACCCTAGACTACGGCGGGGAGCTGTTTTTT. It yields the protein CASSVTLDYGGELFF.

The gene calls are TRBV6-8 and TRBJ1-1; 7 bases map to TRBD1. This CDR3 spans 14 amino acids. Germline values: CDR1 MNHGY, CDR2 SAAAGT. J gave up 3 bases and V 7 bases, and 8 bases lay outside the gene matches. The CDR3 DNA sequence: TGTGCCAGCACCATCGCCAGGGGGGACACTGAAGCTTTCTTT. As protein: CASTIARGDTEAFF.

The chain joins TRBV5-1 to TRBJ2-5, with TRBD2 matching 7 bases. This CDR3 is built from 14 residues. Losses at the gene ends were 3 bases for V and 1 base for J; bases not matched to a gene: 3. Germline values: CDR1 SGHRS, CDR2 YFSETQ. CDR3 DNA: TGCGCCAGCAGCTCCGGGGGGACCCAAGAGACCCAGTACTTC. Translation gives CASSSGGTQETQYF.

Only a few counts were recorded for this clone. This chain links TRBV28 with TRBJ1-2; 8 nucleotides line up with TRBD1. V trimming: 7 bases; J trimming: 5 bases; junction bases outside the gene matches: 9. This CDR3 has 14 residues. Germline CDR1 is MDHEN and CDR2 is SYDVKM. The CDR3 DNA follows: TGTGCCAGCACCACAGGGGGGTTACAGTATGGCTACACCTTC. This codes for CASTTGGLQYGYTF.

Only a few counts were recorded for this clone. The rearrangement uses TRBV9 and TRBJ1-1, with 12 bases identical to TRBD1. Germline V gene lookup returns CDR1 SGDLS and CDR2 YYNGEE. The CDR3 totals 18 residues. After removal of 4 bases from V and 2 bases from J, the junction contained 12 bases not matched to a gene. CDR3 nucleotide sequence: TGTGCCAGCAGCAACCGGGACAGGGGGCCTACTTTAAACACTGAAGCTTTCTTT. Its protein product is CASSNRDRGPTLNTEAFF.

This clone showed up just a few times. The chain combines TRBV6-8 with TRBJ2-7; TRBD1 aligns across 7 bases. There are 17 residues in the CDR3. The V segment lost 4 bases and the J segment 3 bases; nucleotides outside the gene matches: 15. Germline V CDR1 and CDR2: MNHGY, SAAAGT. The DNA for the CDR3 is TGTGCCAGCAGTTCCGGACCAGTAGGACAGGTTCGCTACGAGCAGTACTTC. Protein: CASSSGPVGQVRYEQYF.

The V call is TRBV9, the J call TRBJ2-5; perhaps TRBD1 as D (6 bases). The germline V gene has CDR1 SGDLS and CDR2 YYNGEE. Deletions cut 4 bases from V and 2 bases from J, with 12 bases between. There are 14 residues in the CDR3. CDR3: CASSSSTGQETQYF. In nucleotides, the CDR3 is TGTGCCAGCAGCTCCTCGACAGGACAAGAGACCCAGTACTTC. The entire variable domain, with the rest obtained from reference TRBV9 and TRBJ2-5, is as follows: DSGVTQTPKHLITATGQRVTLRCSPRSGDLSVYWYQQSLDQGLQFLIQYYNGEERAKGNILERFSAQQFPDLHSELNLSSLELGDSALYFCASSSSTGQETQYFGPGTRLLVL.

This clone has more than one count but fewer than ten. This sample also contains other DNA sequences that code for the same CDR3. The rearrangement uses TRBV18 and TRBJ2-7; 8 bases are shared with TRBD1. The CDR3 runs 15 residues. Germline V gene lookup returns CDR1 KGHSH and CDR2 LQKENI. V was pared by 3 bases and J by 2 bases, with 6 bases of the junction left unmatched. This chain's CDR3 is CASSPTGTGPYEQYF. CDR3 coding DNA: TGTGCCAGCTCACCGACCGGGACAGGACCCTACGAGCAGTACTTC.

This clone was seen a handful of times. This chain joins TRBV9 and TRBJ1-4, with 8 bases that match TRBD1. The junction had 4 bases not matched to a gene; V was cut back by 4 bases and J by 5 bases. The CDR3 is 14 residues long. Germline V CDR1 and CDR2: SGDLS, YYNGEE. This CDR3 is CASSPGDRNEKLFF. CDR3 DNA sequence: TGTGCCAGCAGCCCAGGGGACAGGAATGAAAAACTGTTTTTT.

This clone was counted a few times. V usage is TRBV6-8 and J usage is TRBJ1-2, with TRBD1 as a possible D gene (5 bases). V lost 0 bases and J lost 2, with 10 bases in between. The CDR3 is 15 residues long. Germline V CDR1 and CDR2: MNHGY, SAAAGT. The DNA of the CDR3 is TGTGCCAGCAGTTACTCGGGGACTCAAAACTATGGCTACACCTTC. Its protein is CASSYSGTQNYGYTF.

The chain recombines TRBV6-8 with TRBJ2-3; D may be TRBD1 (6 bases). CDR1 and CDR2 (germline): MNHGY, SAAAGT. This CDR3 comprises 17 residues. Deletions cut 6 bases from V and 2 bases from J, with 21 bases between. Here the CDR3 reads CASRTGNSALNTDTQYF. CDR3 sequence (DNA): TGTGCCAGCAGAACAGGGAATAGTGCTCTTAACACAGATACGCAGTATTTT.

The V gene is TRBV12-5, the J gene TRBJ1-5, with a tentative D call TRBD1 (6 bases). The V gene lost 3 bases and the J gene lost 5 bases, with 11 bases spanning the gap. Germline V gene sequence: CDR1 LGHNT, CDR2 FRNRAP. The CDR3 totals 14 residues. The CDR3: CASGFQGWDQPQHF. DNA for the CDR3: TGTGCTAGTGGTTTCCAGGGGTGGGATCAGCCCCAGCATTTT.

V gene TRBV18 combines with J gene TRBJ2-4; D not resolved. Trimming left V 5 bases short and J 5 bases short, with 10 bases between. The CDR3 extends over 13 amino acids. CDR1 is KGHSH, CDR2 LQKENI, per germline. The CDR3 protein is CASSRTAENIQYF. In DNA, the CDR3 is TGTGCCAGCTCAAGAACAGCTGAAAACATTCAGTACTTC.

The chain combines TRBV30 with TRBJ1-2; D not certain. Trimming stripped 1 base from V and 7 bases from J, with 16 bases between. Germline CDR1 reads GTSNPN; CDR2 reads SVGIG (reference sequence). CDR3 length: 14 amino acids. In nucleotides, the CDR3 is TGTGCCTGGAGTGAGAACCCTACATACAGTGGCTACACCTTC. Its translation: CAWSENPTYSGYTF. Full variable domain (missing parts from reference TRBV30 and TRBJ1-2): SQTIHQWPATLVQPVGSPLSLECTVEGTSNPNLYWYRQAAGRGLQLLFYSVGIGQISSEVPQNLSASRPQDRQFILSSKKLLLSDSGFYLCAWSENPTYSGYTFGSGTRLTVV.

This chain links TRBV18 with TRBJ2-5; 15 bases map to TRBD2. V lost 4 bases and J lost 2; bases outside the gene matches: 5. The CDR3 totals 17 residues. CDR1 is KGHSH and CDR2 is LQKENI in the germline V gene. Here the CDR3 DNA reads TGTGCCAGCTCACTCCGGACTAGCGGGAGGGGACAAGAGACCCAGTACTTC. Translated, it gives CASSLRTSGRGQETQYF.

The chain joins TRBV11-3 to TRBJ1-5; TRBD1 is a possible D gene (6 bases). V was shortened by 3 bases and J by 2 bases, with 20 bases between the two germline ends. The CDR3 covers 18 residues. Germline V gives CDR1 SGHNT, CDR2 YENEEA. In nucleotides, the CDR3 is TGTGCCAGCAGCTTGGTGGGAAGTACAGGGTCGGGCAATCAGCCCCAGCATTTT. This sequence encodes CASSLVGSTGSGNQPQHF.

The J gene is TRBJ1-1, the V gene TRBV29-1; 8 nucleotides match TRBD1. The V gene end was trimmed by 4 bases and the J gene end by 8 bases; junction bases not matched to a gene: 15. Germline lookup yields CDR1 SQVTM and CDR2 ANQGSEA. This CDR3 region has 15 residues. The CDR3 protein is CSVVGQGGSTKEAFF. CDR3 sequence (DNA): TGCAGCGTTGTAGGACAGGGAGGATCTACTAAGGAAGCTTTCTTT.

The rearrangement uses TRBV19 and TRBJ1-1; no firm D call. CDR3 length: 14 amino acids. V lost 2 bases and J lost 4, with 11 bases in between. Germline CDR1 LNHDA, CDR2 SQIVND (reference sequence). CDR3 protein: CASSIKVSVTEAFF. CDR3 nucleotides: TGTGCCAGTAGTATAAAAGTTAGTGTCACTGAAGCTTTCTTT.

The sample holds a few counts of this clone. The V and J genes are TRBV11-3 and TRBJ1-6; 8 positions match TRBD1. The V gene end was trimmed by 5 bases and the J gene end by 9 bases; junction bases not matched to a gene: 6. CDR1 and CDR2 from the germline V gene are SGHNT and YENEEA. This CDR3 is 14 amino acids long. CDR3 bases: TGTGCCAGCAGCCCAGGGACAGGCGTTTCACCCCTCCACTTT. It translates to CASSPGTGVSPLHF. The whole variable domain, remainder taken from reference TRBV11-3 and TRBJ1-6, is EAGVVQSPRYKIIEKKQPVAFWCNPISGHNTLYWYLQNLGQGPELLIRYENEEAVDDSQLPKDRFSAERLKGVDSTLKIQPAELGDSAVYLCASSPGTGVSPLHFGNGTRLTVT.

This clone has more than one count but fewer than ten. This chain joins TRBV6-8 and TRBJ2-7, with D possibly TRBD1 on 5 matching bases. Germline lookup yields CDR1 MNHGY and CDR2 SAAAGT. The V and J ends lost 4 bases and 3 bases respectively, with 10 bases between them. This CDR3 region has 13 residues. As DNA, the CDR3 is TGTGCCAGCAGTTCGGGCAGGGTCTACGAGCAGTACTTC. Translating it yields CASSSGRVYEQYF.

The rearrangement joins TRBV30 to TRBJ2-3; 8 bases line up with TRBD2. With V trimmed by 4 bases and J by 1 base, 4 bases remained unmatched. Germline V gene data show CDR1 as GTSNPN and CDR2 as SVGIG (reference sequence). The CDR3 totals 14 residues. CDR3 in DNA: TGTGCCTGGAACCAAGCGGGGGGCACAGATACGCAGTATTTT. Protein sequence: CAWNQAGGTDTQYF.

This chain links TRBV11-3 with TRBJ2-1, with 9 bases identical to TRBD2. The V gene end was trimmed by 5 bases and the J gene end by 8 bases; junction bases not matched to a gene: 10. The CDR3 totals 15 residues. Germline V gives CDR1 SGHNT, CDR2 YENEEA. The CDR3 sequence: CASSPTTSGVDEQFF. The CDR3 nucleotides are TGTGCCAGCAGCCCGACGACTAGCGGAGTCGATGAGCAGTTCTTC.

The V call is TRBV15, the J call TRBJ1-5; possibly TRBD1 for D (6 bases). V was trimmed by 1 base and J by 7 bases, leaving 11 bases between them. Germline V gives CDR1 LNHNV, CDR2 YYDKDF (reference sequence). The CDR3 is 14 residues long. The CDR3 nucleotides read TGTGCCACCAGCAGAGCACAGGGTCTACAGCCCCAGCATTTT. This translates into CATSRAQGLQPQHF.

This clone has a handful of counts. V is TRBV28 and J is TRBJ1-1; D is unresolved. CDR1 and CDR2 (germline): MDHEN, SYDVKM. The CDR3 consists of 16 residues. Trimming pared 5 bases from V and 4 bases from J, leaving 20 bases between. CDR3 DNA: TGTGCCAGCAGTGGAGGAATTTGGGGTGGTGGCACTGAAGCTTTCTTT. Translation: CASSGGIWGGGTEAFF. The full variable domain, its missing parts supplied by reference TRBV28 and TRBJ1-1, is DVKVTQSSRYLVKRTGEKVFLECVQDMDHENMFWYRQDPGLGLRLIYFSYDVKMKEKGDIPEGYSVSREKKERFSLILESASTNQTSMYLCASSGGIWGGGTEAFFGQGTRLTVV.

The V and J genes are TRBV12-5 and TRBJ2-5; 16 bases agree with TRBD2. The CDR3 is 16 residues long. Germline V gene data show CDR1 as LGHNT and CDR2 as FRNRAP. Trimming removed 6 bases from V and 3 bases from J; junction bases left unmatched: 4. DNA for the CDR3: TGTGCTAGTGGCCCCGGGACTAGCGGGAGGGAAGAGACCCAGTACTTC. This translates into CASGPGTSGREETQYF.